The 13 T cell receptor beta chains reported below all come from one sample, sequenced in a study of cytomegalovirus exposure and HLA in healthy donors. This table comes from immunoSEQ multiplex PCR, and its TCRdb copy is limited to in-frame clones, with some not included. The repertoire holds 200,000 or so clones, with approximately 80% as singletons. The sample comprised PBMCs. The receptors here all came from a man between 18 and 29 years old in good health and CMV-seropositive.

J is TRBJ2-1 and V is TRBV12-5; D perhaps matches TRBD2 (5 bases). The CDR3 has 13 residues. In germline, CDR1 is LGHNT, CDR2 FRNRAP. V lost 5 bases, J lost 8 bases, and 13 bases lay in between. The CDR3 sequence is CASGLTSVDEQFF. CDR3 bases: TGTGCTAGTGGTCTAACTAGTGTTGATGAGCAGTTCTTC.

This clone has just a few counts. J is TRBJ2-7 and V is TRBV5-1; TRBD1 agrees at 7 bases. The length of the CDR3 is 14 residues. Per the germline V gene, CDR1 is SGHRS and CDR2 is YFSETQ. The ends lost 3 bases at V and 2 bases at J; junction bases unmatched: 5. CDR3 nucleotide sequence: TGCGCCAGCAGCTCCGCCCAGGGGGCCTACGAGCAGTACTTC. Translated, it gives CASSSAQGAYEQYF. The full variable domain, rest sourced from reference TRBV5-1 and TRBJ2-7, is KAGVTQTPRYLIKTRGQQVTLSCSPISGHRSVSWYQQTPGQGLQFLFEYFSETQRNKGNFPGRFSGRQFSNSRSEMNVSTLELGDSALYLCASSSAQGAYEQYFGPGTRLTVT.

The V call is TRBV7-3, the J call TRBJ2-2; D is ambiguous. CDR1 and CDR2 (germline): SGHTA, FQGTGA. The CDR3 extends over 15 amino acids. The germline V and J ends were trimmed by 1 base and 5 bases, with 11 bases remaining between them. CDR3 coding DNA: TGTGCCAGCAGCTTAAGGGTAGCCGGAACCGGGGAGCTGTTTTTT. Residues: CASSLRVAGTGELFF. Combining the CDR3 with reference TRBV7-3 and TRBJ2-2 gives the whole variable domain GAGVSQTPSNKVTEKGKYVELRCDPISGHTALYWYRQSLGQGPEFLIYFQGTGAADDSGLPNDRFFAVRPEGSVSTLKIQRTERGDSAVYLCASSLRVAGTGELFFGEGSRLTVL.

This clone was detected only a few times. This chain uses TRBV7-2 with TRBJ1-2; possible D gene TRBD1, 6 bases. This CDR3 has 13 amino acids. V lost 2 bases, J lost 6 bases, and 10 bases lay in between. The germline V gene encodes CDR1 SGHTA and CDR2 FQGNSA. The CDR3 loop is CASSLRGLNGYTF. For the CDR3, the DNA is TGTGCCAGCAGCTTAAGGGGGTTAAATGGCTACACCTTC.

The chain has TRBV6-5 and TRBJ2-7, with 7 positions matching TRBD1. The germline V gene encodes CDR1 MNHEY and CDR2 SVGAGI. Trimming took 4 bases from V and 0 from J; bases not matched to a gene: 6. This CDR3 region has 15 residues. The CDR3 is CASSSPPGGSYEQYF. CDR3 DNA: TGTGCCAGCAGTTCGCCTCCAGGGGGCTCCTACGAGCAGTACTTC.

The chain uses TRBV28 and TRBJ2-1; no clear D. V was cut by 3 bases and J by 7 bases, with 4 bases left in between. CDR3 length: 11 amino acids. From germline, CDR1 is MDHEN and CDR2 SYDVKM. In DNA form, the CDR3 reads TGTGCCAGCAGTTTGACTAATGAGCAGTTCTTC. This codes for CASSLTNEQFF.

Regarding this clone: The sample carries other DNA sequences with the same CDR3. The V gene is TRBV27, the J gene TRBJ1-1; D unclear. Germline V lookup: CDR1 MNHEY, CDR2 SMNVEV (reference sequence). V lost 6 bases, J lost 1 base, and 9 bases lay in between. The CDR3 runs to 13 residues. CDR3 in DNA: TGTGCCAGCAGCCTCCGGGAGAACACTGAAGCTTTCTTT. Amino acid sequence: CASSLRENTEAFF.

The chain recombines TRBV9 with TRBJ2-3; no clear D gene. Germline-derived CDR1 and CDR2 are SGDLS and YYNGEE. The CDR3 has 17 residues. Trimming stripped 4 bases from V and 2 bases from J, with 20 bases between. CDR3 nucleotide sequence: TGTGCCAGCAGCCCTAAAATCTACCCACTTCTCACAGATACGCAGTATTTT. Encoded protein: CASSPKIYPLLTDTQYF.

V and J are TRBV2 and TRBJ1-2; D not resolved. The ends were cut back, 4 bases at V and 8 bases at J, with 8 bases in the middle. The germline gives CDR1 SNHLY, CDR2 FYNNEI. The CDR3 is made up of 11 amino acids. CDR3 nucleotide sequence: TGTGCCAGCAGTGCGCCTCGGGGCTACACCTTC. It specifies CASSAPRGYTF.

The chain combines TRBV14 with TRBJ2-2; TRBD2 aligns across 11 bases. The length of the CDR3 is 18 residues. Germline CDR1 SGHDN, CDR2 FVKESK. J was trimmed by 0 bases and V by 1 base; bases with no gene match: 4. The CDR3 protein is CASSQGTSGYSNTGELFF. As DNA, the CDR3 is TGTGCCAGCAGCCAAGGGACTAGCGGGTATTCGAACACCGGGGAGCTGTTTTTT.

The rearrangement uses TRBV7-9 and TRBJ1-2; D is uncertain. The CDR3 is made up of 12 amino acids. With 2 bases removed from V and 7 bases from J, the gap between germline ends came to 8 bases. Germline V gene sequence: CDR1 SEHNR, CDR2 FQNEAQ (reference sequence). The CDR3 DNA sequence: TGTGCCAGCAGCTTATTAAGCGGTGGCTACACCTTC. Translation: CASSLLSGGYTF.

This clone was seen only once. The gene calls are TRBV15 and TRBJ1-1; perhaps TRBD1 as D (6 bases). Germline lookup yields CDR1 LNHNV and CDR2 YYDKDF (reference sequence). The CDR3 is made up of 14 amino acids. With 5 bases removed from V and 7 bases from J, the gap between germline ends came to 17 bases. The CDR3 spells CATSGIRTALEAFF. The CDR3 nucleotides read TGTGCCACCAGCGGTATACGGACAGCGCTTGAAGCTTTCTTT.

The chain uses TRBV7-3 and TRBJ2-1, with a tentative D call TRBD1 (6 bases). The germline CDR1 and CDR2 sequences are SGHTA and FQGTGA. CDR3 length equals 13 residues. V lost 5 bases to trimming and J lost 8 bases, with 13 bases between them. CDR3 in DNA: TGTGCCAGCAGCCCGATCAGGGGAGATGAGCAGTTCTTC. Residues: CASSPIRGDEQFF.